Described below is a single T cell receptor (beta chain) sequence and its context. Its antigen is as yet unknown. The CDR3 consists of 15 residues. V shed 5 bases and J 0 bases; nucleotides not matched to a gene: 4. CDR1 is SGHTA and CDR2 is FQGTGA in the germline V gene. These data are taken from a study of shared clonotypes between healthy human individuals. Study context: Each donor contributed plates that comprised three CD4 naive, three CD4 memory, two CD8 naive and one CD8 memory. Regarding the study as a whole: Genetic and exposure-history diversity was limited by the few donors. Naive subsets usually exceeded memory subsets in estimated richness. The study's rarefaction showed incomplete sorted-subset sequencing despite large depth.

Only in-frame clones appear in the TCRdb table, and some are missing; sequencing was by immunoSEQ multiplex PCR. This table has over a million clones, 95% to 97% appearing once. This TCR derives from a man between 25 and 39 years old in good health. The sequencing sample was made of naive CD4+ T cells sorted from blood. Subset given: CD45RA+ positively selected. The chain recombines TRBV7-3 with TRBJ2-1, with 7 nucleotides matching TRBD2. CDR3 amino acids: CASSTGGGSYNEQFF. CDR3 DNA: TGTGCCAGCAGCACAGGCGGGGGCTCCTACAATGAGCAGTTCTTC.